This paragraph covers one TCR beta chain sequence. The data stem from a study of cytotoxic CD8 clonotypes in ibrutinib-treated CLL. The V gene end was trimmed by 5 bases and the J gene end by 6 bases; junction bases not matched to a gene: 6. The CDR3 contains 15 residues. Germline CDR1 is MNHNS and CDR2 is SASEGT. Data came from immunoSEQ multiplex PCR; TCRdb stores just in-frame clones and leaves some out. The sample contains 150,000 to 200,000 clones, nearly 90% of which appear only once. This sequence originates from a human donor with chronic lymphocytic leukemia. The specimen was PBMCs, collected at disease progression, from a patient treated with ibrutinib. This chain connects TRBV6-1 to TRBJ2-1; 11 bases agree with TRBD1. Written as DNA, the CDR3 is TGTGCCAGCAGTCCCCCCGGGACAGGGGGCAATGAGCAGTTCTTC. Its protein product is CASSPPGTGGNEQFF.